One TCR beta chain is described in this entry. This record comes from a study of T-cell reconstitution after alpha-beta-depleted transplantation in children. As it was prepared, the TCRbeta library received unique molecular identifiers. TCRdb re-called the PCR reads with MiXCR, one entry per CDR3 protein. The profile shows roughly 500,000 distinct CDR3 sequences, 30% to 35% of them singletons. The germline V gene encodes CDR1 SGHRS and CDR2 YFSETQ. The CDR3 is 13 amino acids. V was shortened by 9 bases and J by 5 bases, with 17 bases between the two germline ends. The chain carries TRBV5-1 and TRBJ1-1; no reliable D call. Sequenced material: PBMCs from the stem cell graft donor, taken from the stem cell graft. The TCR sequence derives from a human donor who donated a stem cell graft to a child with aplastic anemia. The CDR3 protein is CANNPPYVTEAFF. The CDR3 region has the DNA TGCGCCAACAACCCTCCTTATGTGACTGAAGCTTTCTTT.